A single sample is the source of the 25 T cell receptor beta chains below, sequenced in a study of response to subunit inactivated influenza vaccine. TCRdb re-derived calls from the RT-PCR reads in MiXCR, one entry per CDR3 protein. The sample records over 650,000 distinct CDR3 sequences, around a sixth being singletons. The sequences come from PBMCs from blood, collected roughly 5 days after vaccination. Source of these receptors: a man aged 50-59 years who received an inactivated influenza vaccine.

This clonotype was seen many times. The chain couples TRBV29-1 to TRBJ2-5, with no clear D. This CDR3 spans 13 amino acids. V gave up 2 bases and J gave up 1 base, with 8 bases separating them. Germline CDR1 and CDR2: SQVTM and ANQGSEA. CDR3 loop: CSVEITIQETQYF. The CDR3 nucleotides are TGCAGCGTTGAAATCACAATCCAAGAGACCCAGTACTTC.

This chain connects TRBV20-1 to TRBJ1-2; D call uncertain. Germline V gene lookup returns CDR1 DFQATT and CDR2 SNEGSKA (reference sequence). Trimming cost V 1 base and J 6 bases, with 9 bases left between them. This CDR3 has 12 residues. The CDR3 is CSARGLNDGYTF. The CDR3 DNA reads as TGCAGTGCTAGAGGGCTAAACGATGGCTACACCTTC.

This chain links TRBV12-3 or TRBV12-4 with TRBJ2-2; TRBD1 aligns across 9 bases. V trimming: 5 bases; J trimming: 3 bases; junction bases outside the gene matches: 7. The CDR3 has 16 residues. The CDR3, as DNA: TGTGCCAGCAGTCTAAAGGGACAGGGTGACACCGGGGAGCTGTTTTTT. Amino acid sequence: CASSLKGQGDTGELFF.

This clonotype was seen a few times. The CDR3 protein is CASSPGQRTGAGELFF. CDR3 DNA: TGTGCCAGCTCACCCGGACAGCGGACCGGAGCCGGGGAGCTGTTTTTT. The rearrangement uses TRBV18 and TRBJ2-2; possibly TRBD1 for D (6 bases). Germline assignment: CDR1 KGHSH and CDR2 LQKENI. The V end lost 3 bases, the J end lost 6 bases, and 17 bases lay between the germline ends. This CDR3 contains 16 residues.

This clonotype turned up a few times. The CDR3 DNA is TGCAGCGTCGGACAGCTCCTGAACTATGGCTACACCTTC. Translation: CSVGQLLNYGYTF. The chain has TRBV29-1 and TRBJ1-2; TRBD1 is a possible D gene (6 bases). Trimming took 6 bases from V and 2 from J, leaving 13 bases between them. The germline V gene encodes CDR1 SQVTM and CDR2 ANQGSEA. The CDR3 is made up of 13 amino acids.

The chain recombines TRBV7-2 with TRBJ2-3; 10 bases line up with TRBD2. This CDR3 is 15 amino acids long. From germline, CDR1 is SGHTA and CDR2 FQGNSA. V dropped 5 bases and J dropped 2; count of bases not matched to a gene: 4. This chain's CDR3 is CASSLGLANTDTQYF. In DNA, the CDR3 is TGTGCCAGCAGCCTGGGACTAGCGAACACAGATACGCAGTATTTT.

This clonotype has a count of ten or more. No DNA is shown, since the ends of the CDR3 on it are uncertain; the CDR3 is the one TCRdb lists. This chain joins TRBV7-2 and TRBJ2-7. Germline V gives CDR1 SGHTA, CDR2 FQGNSA. The CDR3 length equals 12 residues, ends included. CDR3 in amino acids: CASSLRFGEQYF.

Concerning this clonotype itself: Possible read error: a much larger clone is one base away. The J gene is TRBJ2-1, the V gene TRBV28; 7 positions agree with TRBD1. Germline values: CDR1 MDHEN, CDR2 SYDVKM. V was pared by 7 bases and J by 6 bases, with 6 bases of the junction left unmatched. The CDR3 contains 13 residues. The CDR3 loop reads CASKQGPINEQFF. Here the CDR3 DNA reads TGTGCCAGCAAACAGGGGCCTATCAATGAGCAGTTCTTC.

This clonotype was recorded a few times. The chain recombines TRBV6-1 with TRBJ2-3; TRBD1 matches 8 bases. The CDR3 is 14 amino acids. From germline, CDR1 is MNHNS and CDR2 SASEGT. The ends lost 6 bases at V and 2 bases at J; junction bases unmatched: 4. Written as DNA, the CDR3 is TGTGCCAGCAGGGACAGGGTTCCCACAGATACGCAGTATTTT. As protein: CASRDRVPTDTQYF.

The table lists this clonotype with a few counts. J is TRBJ2-5 and V is TRBV5-5, with a tentative D call TRBD2 (6 bases). Germline CDR1 SGHKS, CDR2 YYEKEE (reference sequence). The CDR3 extends over 15 amino acids. V dropped 0 bases and J dropped 2 bases, with 11 bases sitting between them. For the CDR3, the DNA is TGTGCCAGCAGCTTGGCCGGAGGGCAACAAGAGACCCAGTACTTC. Translated: CASSLAGGQQETQYF.

There are a few counts of this clonotype. The rearrangement uses TRBV20-1 and TRBJ2-5; 8 bases line up with TRBD1. V was clipped by 5 bases and J by 5 bases; unmatched bases: 10. The CDR3 is made up of 14 amino acids. Germline V gives CDR1 DFQATT, CDR2 SNEGSKA (reference sequence). This chain's CDR3 is CSAGDRSQRETQYF. In DNA form, the CDR3 reads TGCAGTGCTGGGGACAGGTCCCAACGGGAGACCCAGTACTTC.

This clonotype showed up just a few times. The genes are TRBV6-2 or TRBV6-3 and TRBJ2-1, with 9 bases lining up with TRBD2. This CDR3 comprises 20 residues. Germline V CDR1 and CDR2: MNHEY, SVGEGT. The V and J ends lost 2 bases and 0 bases, in that order; junction bases with no gene match: 14. The CDR3 is CASSYVGGRAPQSSYNEQFF. CDR3 in DNA: TGTGCCAGCAGTTACGTGGGCGGGAGGGCCCCACAAAGCTCCTACAATGAGCAGTTCTTC.

This clonotype was counted a few times. The chain carries TRBV24-1 and TRBJ1-5; no clear D gene. Per germline, CDR1 KGHDR and CDR2 SFDVKD. The CDR3 extends over 14 amino acids. V was cut by 10 bases and J by 1 base, with 13 bases left in between. The CDR3 DNA reads TGTGCCACTGCGGACCCCTGGAGCAATCAGCCCCAGCATTTT. It translates to CATADPWSNQPQHF.

This clonotype was counted a few times. The rearrangement links TRBV4-2 to TRBJ1-1; D uncertain. V was pared by 0 bases and J by 2 bases, with 7 bases between. The CDR3 is made up of 14 amino acids. From germline, CDR1 is LGHNA and CDR2 YNFKEQ. As DNA, the CDR3 is TGTGCCAGCAGCCAAGATGCCGGAAACACTGAAGCTTTCTTT. It translates to CASSQDAGNTEAFF.

This clonotype has just a few counts. The CDR3 nucleotides read TGTGCCAGCAGTTCTCCGGGACAGGGGTCAAACATTCAGTACTTC. Residues: CASSSPGQGSNIQYF. The chain links TRBV28 to TRBJ2-4; 10 bases agree with TRBD1. Germline CDR1 reads MDHEN; CDR2 reads SYDVKM. The CDR3 is made up of 15 amino acids. V lost 4 bases and J lost 6; bases outside the gene matches: 6.

The chain combines TRBV5-1 with TRBJ2-1, with D maybe TRBD1 (6 bases). V shed 5 bases and J shed 3 bases, with 18 bases lying between them. This CDR3 spans 16 amino acids. Germline V gene data show CDR1 as SGHRS and CDR2 as YFSETQ. This CDR3 reads CASRFTGQGFYNEQFF. In nucleotides, the CDR3 is TGCGCCAGCAGATTTACGGGGCAGGGGTTCTACAATGAGCAGTTCTTC.

The chain links TRBV5-1 to TRBJ2-3; D gene uncertain. CDR3 length: 14 residues. Germline CDR1 reads SGHRS; CDR2 reads YFSETQ. With 5 bases removed from V and 3 bases from J, the gap between germline ends came to 13 bases. The CDR3 DNA reads TGCGCCAGCAGAACCCTCCTAAGTACAGATACGCAGTATTTT. Amino acids: CASRTLLSTDTQYF.

This chain joins TRBV11-2 and TRBJ2-1; 10 bases match TRBD1. The ends lost 2 bases at V and 0 bases at J; junction bases unmatched: 10. The germline gives CDR1 SGHAT, CDR2 FQNNGV. The CDR3 spans 19 residues. CDR3 DNA sequence: TGTGCCAGCAGCTTAATACGGACAGGGGGTCAAAGCTCCTACAATGAGCAGTTCTTC. It encodes CASSLIRTGGQSSYNEQFF.

The rearrangement joins TRBV20-1 to TRBJ2-3; 7 nucleotides agree with TRBD2. Germline CDR1 and CDR2: DFQATT and SNEGSKA (reference sequence). The J segment lost 4 bases and the V segment lost 0 bases, leaving 10 bases of the junction unmatched. The length of the CDR3 is 16 residues. The CDR3 DNA reads as TGCAGTGCTAGAGATTTTATCCGCGGGAGTGCAGATACGCAGTATTTT. Residues: CSARDFIRGSADTQYF.

The CDR3 DNA follows: TGTGCCAGCAGCCAAGATCAGGGACTAGCCGGGGAGCTGTTTTTT. Translation gives CASSQDQGLAGELFF. The chain carries TRBV14 and TRBJ2-2, with 8 bases aligning to TRBD2. Losses at the gene ends were 0 bases for V and 6 bases for J; bases not matched to a gene: 3. The CDR3 runs 15 residues. Germline V gene data show CDR1 as SGHDN and CDR2 as FVKESK.

In this sample, this clonotype turned up a few times. The chain carries TRBV4-1 and TRBJ1-2; D unresolved. The CDR3 contains 14 residues. Per germline, CDR1 MGHRA and CDR2 YSYEKL. The V gene lost 4 bases and the J gene lost 2 bases, with 11 bases spanning the gap. CDR3 bases: TGCGCCAGCAGCCCTGCCGGGAGGAACTATGGCTACACCTTC. This codes for CASSPAGRNYGYTF.

This chain uses TRBV6-2 or TRBV6-3 with TRBJ1-5; no definite D call. This CDR3 has 13 residues. Trimming removed 7 bases at V and 6 bases at J, with 13 bases between. Germline V gene lookup returns CDR1 MNHEY and CDR2 SVGEGT. The CDR3: CASTTRDGQPQHF. The DNA of the CDR3 is TGTGCCAGCACAACCCGAGACGGTCAGCCCCAGCATTTT.

In its sample, this clonotype was seen a few times. The V and J genes are TRBV5-1 and TRBJ2-2; unclear D gene. CDR3 length: 13 residues. CDR1 and CDR2 (germline): SGHRS, YFSETQ. Deletions cut 0 bases from V and 6 bases from J, with 6 bases between. This CDR3 is CASSLVIAGELFF. For the CDR3, the DNA is TGCGCCAGCAGCTTGGTAATAGCCGGGGAGCTGTTTTTT.

In its sample, this clonotype was seen a few times. The chain recombines TRBV12-3 or TRBV12-4 with TRBJ2-2; 8 bases line up with TRBD1. This CDR3 spans 14 amino acids. V gave up 7 bases and J gave up 5 bases; unmatched junction bases: 6. The CDR3 bases are TGTGCCAGCACCAACAACAGGGGGACCGGGGAGCTGTTTTTT. Translation: CASTNNRGTGELFF.

In its sample, this clonotype was seen many times. The chain employs TRBV18 and TRBJ1-5; D perhaps matches TRBD1 (5 bases). The length of the CDR3 is 14 residues. Germline lookup yields CDR1 KGHSH and CDR2 LQKENI. V lost 5 bases to trimming and J lost 11 bases, with 19 bases between them. The CDR3 coding sequence is TGTGCCAGCTCAATAGAGGGGCGCGGAGAGGCCCAGCATTTT. Amino acid sequence: CASSIEGRGEAQHF.